Described below is a single T cell receptor beta chain sequence and its context. Its antigen remains unidentified. V was cut by 6 bases and J by 1 base, with 15 bases left in between. The CDR3 extends over 15 amino acids. Germline CDR1 reads SNHLY; CDR2 reads FYNNEI. In the PCR, 60 Vbeta and 13 Jbeta primers were used. Clones were read by immunoSEQ multiplex PCR, and TCRdb kept only the in-frame ones, dropping some. The table records about 140,000 clones, 70% to 85% of them present only once. This record comes from a study of cytomegalovirus exposure and HLA in healthy donors. Study outcomes and limitations: Exclusion applied to some V segments, including TRBV6-2 and TRBV6-3, as they were indistinguishable. The authors considered a cluster of highly shared sequence variants likely to be a sequencing artifact. In a later analysis, an Asian-associated ancestry cluster reportedly showed fewer N-insertions than the approximately 640-donor mean.

Likely unrecorded immune exposures existed in these nominally healthy donors. Sequencing was carried out using PBMCs. The clonotype originates from a woman aged 40 to 55 in good health and CMV-seronegative. This chain connects TRBV2 to TRBJ1-2, with TRBD1 as a possible D gene (5 bases). This CDR3 is CASSEFRANNYGYTF. In nucleotides, the CDR3 is TGTGCCAGCAGCGAATTCAGGGCGAATAACTATGGCTACACCTTC.